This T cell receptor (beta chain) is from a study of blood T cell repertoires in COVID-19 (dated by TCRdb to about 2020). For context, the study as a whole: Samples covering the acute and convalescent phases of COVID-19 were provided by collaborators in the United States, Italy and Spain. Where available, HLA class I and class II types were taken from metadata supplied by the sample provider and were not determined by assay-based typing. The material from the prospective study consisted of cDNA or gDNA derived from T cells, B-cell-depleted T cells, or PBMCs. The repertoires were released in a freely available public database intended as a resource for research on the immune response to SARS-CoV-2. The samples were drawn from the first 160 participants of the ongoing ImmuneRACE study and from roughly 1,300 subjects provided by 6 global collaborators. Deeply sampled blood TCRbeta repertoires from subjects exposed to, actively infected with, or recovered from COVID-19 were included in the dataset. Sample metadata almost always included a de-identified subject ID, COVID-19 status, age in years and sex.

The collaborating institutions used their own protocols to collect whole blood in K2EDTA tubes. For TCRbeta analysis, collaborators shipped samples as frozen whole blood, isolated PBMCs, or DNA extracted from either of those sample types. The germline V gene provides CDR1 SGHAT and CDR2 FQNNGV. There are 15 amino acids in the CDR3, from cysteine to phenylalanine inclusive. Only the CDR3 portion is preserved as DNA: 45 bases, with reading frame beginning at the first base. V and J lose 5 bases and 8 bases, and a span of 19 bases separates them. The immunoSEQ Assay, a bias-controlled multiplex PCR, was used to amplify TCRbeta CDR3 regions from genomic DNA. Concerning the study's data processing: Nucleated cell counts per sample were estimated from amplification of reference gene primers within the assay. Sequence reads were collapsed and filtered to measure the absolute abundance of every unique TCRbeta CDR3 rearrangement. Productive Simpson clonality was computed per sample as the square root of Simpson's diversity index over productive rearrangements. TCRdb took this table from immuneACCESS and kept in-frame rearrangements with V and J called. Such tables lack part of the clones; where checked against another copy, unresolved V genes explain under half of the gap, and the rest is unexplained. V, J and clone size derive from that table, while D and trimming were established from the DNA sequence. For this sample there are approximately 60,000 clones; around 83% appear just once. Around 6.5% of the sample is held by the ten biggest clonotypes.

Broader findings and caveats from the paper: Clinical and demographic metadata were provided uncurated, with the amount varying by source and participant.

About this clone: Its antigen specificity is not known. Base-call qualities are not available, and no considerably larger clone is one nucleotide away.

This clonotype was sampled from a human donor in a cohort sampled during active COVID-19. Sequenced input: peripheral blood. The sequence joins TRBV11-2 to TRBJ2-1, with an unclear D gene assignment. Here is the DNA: TGTGCCAGCAGCCCTGACTTGACCTATTCGGATGAGCAGTTCTTC. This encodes CASSPDLTYSDEQFF.